Listed below are T cell receptor beta chains from one sample, sequenced in a study of vaccination effects on CD4 cells after COVID-19. These receptors lack a known antigen. Sequencing was performed with immunoSEQ multiplex PCR; in TCRdb, only in-frame clones are kept and a portion is missing. The data contain 72,000 or so clones, 74% of them seen just once; the ten biggest clones take up about 2%. The source material was CD4+ T cells from PBMCs cultured without peptide, sampled after COVID-19 vaccination. The receptors originated from a human donor who received a COVID-19 vaccine. The CDR3 runs from the conserved cysteine through the conserved F or W. A D gene is named only where the DNA matches it firmly. Some rows have no size entry. The others give once, few or many, or a class for an expanded clone.

clone_size: NA; d_call: NA; v_call: TRBV19; j_call: TRBJ2-5; cdr3_nt: TGTGCCAGTAGTATAGGGGATGCTGCGTTCGGGGAGACCCAGTACTTC; cdr3_aa: CASSIGDAAFGETQYF
clone_size: NA; d_call: NA; v_call: TRBV6-5; j_call: TRBJ1-2; cdr3_nt: TGTGCCAGCAGTTCCTCGGACAACAACTATGGCTACACCTTC; cdr3_aa: CASSSSDNNYGYTF
clone_size: once; d_call: NA; v_call: TRBV11-2; j_call: TRBJ1-2; cdr3_nt: TGTGCCAGCAGCAGCTTAAAACCAGTTAACTATGGCTACACCTTC; cdr3_aa: CASSSLKPVNYGYTF
clone_size: NA; d_call: NA; v_call: TRBV5-1; j_call: TRBJ2-3; cdr3_nt: TGCGCCAGCAGCTTGGACAGGGGAGGGGCAGATACGCAGTATTTT; cdr3_aa: CASSLDRGGADTQYF
clone_size: NA; d_call: NA; v_call: TRBV14; j_call: TRBJ2-5; cdr3_nt: TGTGCCAGCAGCCCGCGGGAGACCCAGTACTTC; cdr3_aa: CASSPRETQYF
clone_size: few; d_call: NA; v_call: TRBV4-3; j_call: TRBJ1-3; cdr3_nt: TGCGCCAGCAGCCGGAATATGGGGGTGGACACCATATATTTT; cdr3_aa: CASSRNMGVDTIYF
clone_size: NA; d_call: NA; v_call: TRBV18; j_call: TRBJ1-2; cdr3_nt: TGTGCCAGCTCAAAGGAGAACTATGGCTACACCTTC; cdr3_aa: CASSKENYGYTF
clone_size: few; d_call: NA; v_call: TRBV10-1; j_call: TRBJ1-2; cdr3_nt: TGCGCCAGCAGTGAGTCGGGACGGGGCGGCTACACCTTC; cdr3_aa: CASSESGRGGYTF
clone_size: few; d_call: NA; v_call: TRBV3-1/TRBV3-2; j_call: TRBJ2-2; cdr3_nt: TGTGCCAGCAGCCGTCAAGGTGGGCTGTTTTTT; cdr3_aa: CASSRQGGLFF
clone_size: NA; d_call: NA; v_call: TRBV6-5; j_call: TRBJ2-1; cdr3_nt: TGTGCCAGCAGACGGACAGAAAATGAGCAGTTCTTC; cdr3_aa: CASRRTENEQFF
clone_size: NA; d_call: NA; v_call: TRBV7-3; j_call: TRBJ2-4; cdr3_nt: TGTGCCAGCAGCTTGGGGGGCGCGGGCATTCAGTACTTC; cdr3_aa: CASSLGGAGIQYF
clone_size: NA; d_call: NA; v_call: TRBV20-1; j_call: TRBJ1-2; cdr3_nt: TGCAGTGCTAGTTGGCAGGGATATGGCTACACCTTC; cdr3_aa: CSASWQGYGYTF
clone_size: NA; d_call: NA; v_call: TRBV24-1; j_call: TRBJ2-3; cdr3_nt: TGTGCCACCAGTGATTTTCGAGAGGGGAGCACGCAGTATTTT; cdr3_aa: CATSDFREGSTQYF
clone_size: NA; d_call: TRBD1; v_call: TRBV5-1; j_call: TRBJ1-1; cdr3_nt: TGCGCCAGCAGCCCGGGGGACAGGCTAAACACTGAAGCTTTCTTT; cdr3_aa: CASSPGDRLNTEAFF
clone_size: NA; d_call: TRBD1; v_call: TRBV5-1; j_call: TRBJ1-1; cdr3_nt: TGCGCCAGCAGCTTAAGGACAGGGGGAGAGACTGAAGCTTTCTTT; cdr3_aa: CASSLRTGGETEAFF
clone_size: NA; d_call: NA; v_call: TRBV24-1; j_call: TRBJ1-5; cdr3_nt: TGTGCCCCGAGGGGGGTTGAGACTGAATATTATCAGCCCCAGCATTTT; cdr3_aa: CAPRGVETEYYQPQHF
clone_size: NA; d_call: NA; v_call: TRBV12-3/TRBV12-4; j_call: TRBJ1-1; cdr3_nt: TGTGCCAGCAGTTTAGCCGGGGGAAGGATAGCTTTCTTT; cdr3_aa: CASSLAGGRIAFF
clone_size: few; d_call: TRBD2; v_call: TRBV6-6; j_call: TRBJ2-1; cdr3_nt: TGTGCCAGCAGTTCTAGCGGGGGGGCTAACAATGAGCAGTTCTTC; cdr3_aa: CASSSSGGANNEQFF
clone_size: few; d_call: NA; v_call: TRBV27; j_call: TRBJ1-5; cdr3_nt: TGTGCCAGCAGTTTATTCGTGGTGGGGGCCGGCAATCAGCCCCAGCATTTT; cdr3_aa: CASSLFVVGAGNQPQHF
clone_size: NA; d_call: NA; v_call: TRBV3-1/TRBV3-2; j_call: TRBJ1-2; cdr3_nt: TGTGCCAGCAGCCAACTGTCCATCTACACCTTC; cdr3_aa: CASSQLSIYTF
clone_size: NA; d_call: NA; v_call: TRBV2; j_call: TRBJ2-5; cdr3_nt: TGTGCCAGCAGTGATTCACTACAAGAGACCCAGTACTTC; cdr3_aa: CASSDSLQETQYF
clone_size: few; d_call: NA; v_call: TRBV19; j_call: TRBJ2-2; cdr3_nt: TGTGCCAGTAGTAGGCAGGACTACACCGGGGAGCTGTTTTTT; cdr3_aa: CASSRQDYTGELFF
clone_size: NA; d_call: TRBD1; v_call: TRBV15; j_call: TRBJ1-4; cdr3_nt: TGTGCCACCAGCAGAGATCGACAGGGATATAATGAAAAACTGTTTTTT; cdr3_aa: CATSRDRQGYNEKLFF
clone_size: NA; d_call: NA; v_call: TRBV27; j_call: TRBJ2-5; cdr3_nt: TGTGCCAGCAGTTTCCGGGACAACCAAGAGACCCAGTACTTC; cdr3_aa: CASSFRDNQETQYF
clone_size: NA; d_call: NA; v_call: TRBV10-3; j_call: TRBJ1-5; cdr3_nt: TGTGCCATCAGTGAGTCCCACAGTCTTAGCAATCAGCCCCAGCATTTT; cdr3_aa: CAISESHSLSNQPQHF
clone_size: NA; d_call: TRBD1; v_call: TRBV5-1; j_call: TRBJ1-1; cdr3_nt: TGCGCCAGCAGCCCAAGAGGGGGCGGGTCCTACGCTGAAGCTTTCTTT; cdr3_aa: CASSPRGGGSYAEAFF
clone_size: NA; d_call: NA; v_call: TRBV3-1/TRBV3-2; j_call: TRBJ1-6; cdr3_nt: TGTGCCAGCAGCAGCCAGGCGAGGGTAGGGTCACCCCTCCACTTT; cdr3_aa: CASSSQARVGSPLHF
clone_size: NA; d_call: NA; v_call: TRBV24-1; j_call: TRBJ2-3; cdr3_nt: TGTGCCACCAGTGATTGGGGGGGGGCTGAAGATACGCAGTATTTT; cdr3_aa: CATSDWGGAEDTQYF
clone_size: NA; d_call: NA; v_call: TRBV11-3; j_call: TRBJ2-1; cdr3_nt: TGTGCCAGCAGCTTAGGAGGCGGCTACAATGAGCAGTTCTTC; cdr3_aa: CASSLGGGYNEQFF
clone_size: few; d_call: TRBD1; v_call: TRBV27; j_call: TRBJ1-1; cdr3_nt: TGTGCCAGTACTCCCTGGCAGGGGGGGACTGAAGCTTTCTTT; cdr3_aa: CASTPWQGGTEAFF
clone_size: NA; d_call: NA; v_call: TRBV12-3/TRBV12-4; j_call: TRBJ1-1; cdr3_nt: TGTGCCAGCAGCAACCTTGGGCGGACTGAAGCTTTCTTT; cdr3_aa: CASSNLGRTEAFF
clone_size: NA; d_call: NA; v_call: TRBV2; j_call: TRBJ1-2; cdr3_nt: TGTGCCAGCAGTGCTGAAAGTTCCAGTGGCTACACCTTC; cdr3_aa: CASSAESSSGYTF
clone_size: NA; d_call: TRBD2; v_call: TRBV11-2; j_call: TRBJ2-3; cdr3_nt: TGTGCCAGCAGCTTACTAGGGACTAGCGGGGTGAGCACAGATACGCAGTATTTT; cdr3_aa: CASSLLGTSGVSTDTQYF
clone_size: NA; d_call: NA; v_call: TRBV6-5; j_call: TRBJ1-2; cdr3_nt: TGTGCCAGCGTACCGGAAGCAGGGACCTATGGCTACACCTTC; cdr3_aa: CASVPEAGTYGYTF
clone_size: few; d_call: NA; v_call: TRBV3-1/TRBV3-2; j_call: TRBJ1-5; cdr3_nt: TGTGCCAGCAGCCTCTCCCCCCAGCAGAATCAGCCCCAGCATTTT; cdr3_aa: CASSLSPQQNQPQHF
clone_size: NA; d_call: TRBD1; v_call: TRBV28; j_call: TRBJ2-1; cdr3_nt: TGTGCCAGCAGCTCATCCGGGACAGAATACAATGAGCAGTTCTTC; cdr3_aa: CASSSSGTEYNEQFF
clone_size: NA; d_call: TRBD2; v_call: TRBV18; j_call: TRBJ2-3; cdr3_nt: TGTGCCAGCTCACCACAGACTAGCGGGGGACACAGCACAGATACGCAGTATTTT; cdr3_aa: CASSPQTSGGHSTDTQYF
clone_size: once; d_call: TRBD2; v_call: TRBV2; j_call: TRBJ2-5; cdr3_nt: TGTGCCAGCAAGATGAGCGGGGGGGCCGAAGAGACCCAGTACTTC; cdr3_aa: CASKMSGGAEETQYF
clone_size: NA; d_call: NA; v_call: TRBV28; j_call: TRBJ1-5; cdr3_nt: TGTGCCAGCAGTTTATTGGCGTTGAGGGATAGCAATCAGCCCCAGCATTTT; cdr3_aa: CASSLLALRDSNQPQHF
clone_size: NA; d_call: NA; v_call: TRBV24-1; j_call: TRBJ1-4; cdr3_nt: TGTGCCACCAGTGATGCGACTGAAGTTGAAAAACTGTTTTTT; cdr3_aa: CATSDATEVEKLFF
clone_size: NA; d_call: TRBD1; v_call: TRBV28; j_call: TRBJ1-1; cdr3_nt: TGTGCCAGCAGACCCGGGACAGGTGAACGGGCTGAAGCTTTCTTT; cdr3_aa: CASRPGTGERAEAFF
clone_size: NA; d_call: TRBD1; v_call: TRBV7-2; j_call: TRBJ1-2; cdr3_nt: TGTGCCAGCAGCCGGGACAGGGACTATGGCTACACCTTC; cdr3_aa: CASSRDRDYGYTF
clone_size: few; d_call: NA; v_call: TRBV9; j_call: TRBJ1-6; cdr3_nt: TGTGCCAGCAGCGTAGGGGGGATTGATTCACCCCTCCACTTT; cdr3_aa: CASSVGGIDSPLHF
clone_size: NA; d_call: NA; v_call: TRBV19; j_call: TRBJ2-2; cdr3_nt: TGTGCCAGTAGTATAGGCCCTAGCGTCAACACCGGGGAGCTGTTTTTT; cdr3_aa: CASSIGPSVNTGELFF
clone_size: NA; d_call: NA; v_call: TRBV5-1; j_call: TRBJ2-3; cdr3_nt: TGCGCCAGCAGCTTCGGACGGACAGATACGCAGTATTTT; cdr3_aa: CASSFGRTDTQYF
clone_size: NA; d_call: TRBD1; v_call: TRBV4-2; j_call: TRBJ1-4; cdr3_nt: TGTGCCAGCGGTGCAGTGGGGACAGGGGATGAAAAACTGTTTTTT; cdr3_aa: CASGAVGTGDEKLFF
clone_size: NA; d_call: NA; v_call: TRBV12-3/TRBV12-4; j_call: TRBJ1-2; cdr3_nt: TGTGCCAGCAGCCCGGAGGGGTTCTATGGCTACACCTTC; cdr3_aa: CASSPEGFYGYTF
clone_size: NA; d_call: TRBD2; v_call: TRBV12-5; j_call: TRBJ2-3; cdr3_nt: TGTGCTAGTGGTTTGGTACCCCGGTGGGCTAGCGGGGGGGTCACAGATACGCAGTATTTT; cdr3_aa: CASGLVPRWASGGVTDTQYF
clone_size: few; d_call: NA; v_call: TRBV5-6; j_call: TRBJ1-1; cdr3_nt: TGTGCCAGCAGCTTGGTCCGACAGAACACTGAAGCTTTCTTT; cdr3_aa: CASSLVRQNTEAFF